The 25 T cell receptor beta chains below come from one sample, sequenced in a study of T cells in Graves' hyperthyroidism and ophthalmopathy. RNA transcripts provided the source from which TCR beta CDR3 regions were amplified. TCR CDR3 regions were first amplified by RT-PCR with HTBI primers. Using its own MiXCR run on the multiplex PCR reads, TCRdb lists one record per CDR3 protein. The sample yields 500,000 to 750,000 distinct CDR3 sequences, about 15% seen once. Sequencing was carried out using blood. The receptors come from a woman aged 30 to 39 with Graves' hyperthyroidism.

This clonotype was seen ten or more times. In nucleotides, the CDR3 is TGTGCCAGCAGCGACTACGCCACAGATACGCAGTATTTT. Translating it yields CASSDYATDTQYF. V and J are TRBV12-3 or TRBV12-4 and TRBJ2-3; possibly TRBD2 for D (5 bases). The V and J ends lost 6 bases and 2 bases respectively, with 9 bases between them. The CDR3 loop spans 13 amino acids.

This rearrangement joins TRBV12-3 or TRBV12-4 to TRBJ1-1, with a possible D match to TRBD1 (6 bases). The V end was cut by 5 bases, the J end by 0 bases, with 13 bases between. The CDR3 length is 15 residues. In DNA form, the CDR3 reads TGTGCCAGCAGTCCGACAGGCGATCTGAACACTGAAGCTTTCTTT. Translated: CASSPTGDLNTEAFF.

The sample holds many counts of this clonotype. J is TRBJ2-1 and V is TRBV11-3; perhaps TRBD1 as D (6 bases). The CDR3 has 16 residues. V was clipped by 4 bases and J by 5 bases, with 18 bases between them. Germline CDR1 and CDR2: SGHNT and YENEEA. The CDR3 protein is CASSSWTESVNNEQFF. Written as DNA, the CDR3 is TGTGCCAGCAGCTCCTGGACAGAAAGCGTCAACAATGAGCAGTTCTTC.

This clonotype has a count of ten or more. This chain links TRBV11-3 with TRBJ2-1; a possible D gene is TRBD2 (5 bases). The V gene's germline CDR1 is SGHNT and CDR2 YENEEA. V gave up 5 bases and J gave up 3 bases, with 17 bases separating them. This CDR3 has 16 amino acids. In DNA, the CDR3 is TGTGCCAGCAGCCCCGGAGGCGTGACCTTCTACAATGAGCAGTTCTTC. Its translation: CASSPGGVTFYNEQFF.

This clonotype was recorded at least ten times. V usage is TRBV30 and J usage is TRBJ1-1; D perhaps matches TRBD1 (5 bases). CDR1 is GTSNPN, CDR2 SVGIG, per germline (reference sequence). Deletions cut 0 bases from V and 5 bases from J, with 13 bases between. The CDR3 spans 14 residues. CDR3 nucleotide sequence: TGTGCCTGGAGTGTAAGACTTTGGGGGACTGAAGCTTTCTTT. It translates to CAWSVRLWGTEAFF.

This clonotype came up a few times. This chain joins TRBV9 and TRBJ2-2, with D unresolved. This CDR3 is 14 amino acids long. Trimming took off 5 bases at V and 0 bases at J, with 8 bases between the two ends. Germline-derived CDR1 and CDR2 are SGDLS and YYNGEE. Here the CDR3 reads CASRAPSNTGELFF. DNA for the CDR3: TGTGCCAGCAGAGCCCCTTCGAACACCGGGGAGCTGTTTTTT.

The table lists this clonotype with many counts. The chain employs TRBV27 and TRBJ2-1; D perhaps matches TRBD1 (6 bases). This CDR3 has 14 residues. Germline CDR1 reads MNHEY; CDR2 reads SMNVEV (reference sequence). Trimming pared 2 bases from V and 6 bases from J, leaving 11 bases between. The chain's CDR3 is CASSLTTGINEQFF. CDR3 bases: TGTGCCAGCAGTTTAACCACAGGGATCAATGAGCAGTTCTTC.

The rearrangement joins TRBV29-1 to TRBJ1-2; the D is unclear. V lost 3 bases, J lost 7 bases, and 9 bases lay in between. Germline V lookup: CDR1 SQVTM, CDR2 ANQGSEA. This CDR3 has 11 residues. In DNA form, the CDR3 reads TGCAGCGTTGAGACGGGCTGTGGCTACACCTTC. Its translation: CSVETGCGYTF.

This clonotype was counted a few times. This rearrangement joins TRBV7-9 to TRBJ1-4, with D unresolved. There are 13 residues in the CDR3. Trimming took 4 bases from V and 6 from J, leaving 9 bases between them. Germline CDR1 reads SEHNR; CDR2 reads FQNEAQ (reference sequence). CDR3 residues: CASSSAPYEKLFF. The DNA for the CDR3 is TGTGCCAGCAGCTCAGCCCCGTATGAAAAACTGTTTTTT.

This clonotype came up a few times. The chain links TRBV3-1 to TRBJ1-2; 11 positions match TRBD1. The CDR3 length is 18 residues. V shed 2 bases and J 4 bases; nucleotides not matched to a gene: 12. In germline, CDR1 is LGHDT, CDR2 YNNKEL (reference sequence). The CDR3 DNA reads TGTGCCAGCAGCCAACACGCGGGACAGGGGGTCAAGAGCTATGGCTACACCTTC. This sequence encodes CASSQHAGQGVKSYGYTF.

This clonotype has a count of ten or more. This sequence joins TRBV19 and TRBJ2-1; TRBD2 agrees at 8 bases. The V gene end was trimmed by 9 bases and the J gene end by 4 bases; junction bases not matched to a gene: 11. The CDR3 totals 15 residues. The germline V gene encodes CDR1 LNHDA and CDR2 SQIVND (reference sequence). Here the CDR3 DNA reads TGTGCCAGCGCGGCACAAGCGGGAGAATACAATGAGCAGTTCTTC. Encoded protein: CASAAQAGEYNEQFF.

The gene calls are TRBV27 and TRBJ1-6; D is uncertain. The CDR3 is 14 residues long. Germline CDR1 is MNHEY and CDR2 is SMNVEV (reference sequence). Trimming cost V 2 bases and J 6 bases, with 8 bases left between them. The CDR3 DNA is TGTGCCAGCAGTTTACAGGCGAGTAATTCACCCCTCCACTTT. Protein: CASSLQASNSPLHF.

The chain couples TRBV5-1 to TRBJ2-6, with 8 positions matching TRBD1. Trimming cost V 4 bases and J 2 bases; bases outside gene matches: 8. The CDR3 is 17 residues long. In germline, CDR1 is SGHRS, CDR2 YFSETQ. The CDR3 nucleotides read TGCGCCAGCAGCCCTGGACAGGGAGGCACTGGGGCCAACGTCCTGACTTTC. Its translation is CASSPGQGGTGANVLTF.

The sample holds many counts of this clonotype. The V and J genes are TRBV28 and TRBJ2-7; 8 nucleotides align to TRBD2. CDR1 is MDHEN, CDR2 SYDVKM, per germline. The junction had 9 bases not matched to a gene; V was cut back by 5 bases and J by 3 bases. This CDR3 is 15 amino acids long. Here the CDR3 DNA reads TGTGCCAGCAGTGAGAGCGGGAGTACTTTCTACGAGCAGTACTTC. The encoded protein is CASSESGSTFYEQYF.

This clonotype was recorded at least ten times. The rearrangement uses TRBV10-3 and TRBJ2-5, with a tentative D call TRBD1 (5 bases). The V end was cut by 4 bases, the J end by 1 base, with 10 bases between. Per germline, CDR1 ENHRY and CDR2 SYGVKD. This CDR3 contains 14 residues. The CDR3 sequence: CAISGQSRQETQYF. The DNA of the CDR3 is TGTGCCATCAGTGGACAGAGCCGCCAAGAGACCCAGTACTTC.

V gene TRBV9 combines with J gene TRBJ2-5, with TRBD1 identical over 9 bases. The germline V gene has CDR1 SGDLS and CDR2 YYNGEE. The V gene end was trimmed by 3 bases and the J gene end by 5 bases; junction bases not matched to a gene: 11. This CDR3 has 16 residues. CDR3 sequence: CASSDPGQGSQETQYF. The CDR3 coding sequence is TGTGCCAGCAGCGATCCGGGACAGGGCTCCCAGGAGACCCAGTACTTC.

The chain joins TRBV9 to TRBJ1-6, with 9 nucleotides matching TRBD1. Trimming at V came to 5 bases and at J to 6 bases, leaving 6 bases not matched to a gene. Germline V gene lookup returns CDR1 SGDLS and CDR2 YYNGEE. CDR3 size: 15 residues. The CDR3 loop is CASSGGQGRNSPLHF. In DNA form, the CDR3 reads TGTGCCAGCAGTGGTGGACAGGGGCGTAATTCACCCCTCCACTTT.

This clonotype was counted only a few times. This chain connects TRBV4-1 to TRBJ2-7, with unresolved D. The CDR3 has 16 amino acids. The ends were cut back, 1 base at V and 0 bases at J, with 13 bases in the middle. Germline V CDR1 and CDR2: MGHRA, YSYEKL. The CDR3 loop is CASSQGSGLNSYEQYF. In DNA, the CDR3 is TGCGCCAGCAGCCAAGGATCCGGCTTGAACTCCTACGAGCAGTACTTC.

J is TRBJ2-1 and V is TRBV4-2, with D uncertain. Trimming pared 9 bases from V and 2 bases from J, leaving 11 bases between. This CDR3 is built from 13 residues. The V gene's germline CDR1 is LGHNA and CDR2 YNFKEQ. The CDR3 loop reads CASLAPPYNEQFF. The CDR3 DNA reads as TGTGCCAGTTTAGCACCTCCCTACAATGAGCAGTTCTTC.

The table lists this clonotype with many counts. The CDR3 loop reads CASSYSGQGRAYEQYF. CDR3 bases: TGTGCCAGCAGTTACTCGGGACAGGGGAGAGCCTACGAGCAGTACTTC. The chain uses TRBV6-6 and TRBJ2-7; TRBD1 matches 10 bases. V was pared by 0 bases and J by 2 bases, with 4 bases of the junction left unmatched. The CDR3 runs to 16 residues. Germline lookup yields CDR1 MNHNY and CDR2 SVGAGI (reference sequence).

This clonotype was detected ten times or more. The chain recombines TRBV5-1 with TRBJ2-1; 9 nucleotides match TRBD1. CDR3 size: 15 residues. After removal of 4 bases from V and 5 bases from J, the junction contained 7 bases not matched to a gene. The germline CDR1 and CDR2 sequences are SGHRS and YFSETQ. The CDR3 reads CASSVLGTGNNEQFF. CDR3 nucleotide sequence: TGCGCCAGCAGCGTCCTTGGGACAGGGAACAATGAGCAGTTCTTC.

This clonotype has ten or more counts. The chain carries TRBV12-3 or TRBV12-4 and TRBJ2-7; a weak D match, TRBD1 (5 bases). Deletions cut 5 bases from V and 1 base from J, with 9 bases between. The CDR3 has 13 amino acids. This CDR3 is CASSPRVSYEQYF. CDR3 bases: TGTGCCAGCAGTCCCAGGGTTTCCTACGAGCAGTACTTC.

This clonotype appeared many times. As DNA, the CDR3 is TGCGCCAGCAGCCAGTTCAGGGGCTACAATGAGCAGTTCTTC. It is translated as CASSQFRGYNEQFF. The chain couples TRBV4-3 to TRBJ2-1; D may be TRBD1 (6 bases). The germline V gene encodes CDR1 LGHNA and CDR2 YSLEER. The V and J ends lost 3 bases and 3 bases respectively, with 9 bases between them. The CDR3 has 14 residues.

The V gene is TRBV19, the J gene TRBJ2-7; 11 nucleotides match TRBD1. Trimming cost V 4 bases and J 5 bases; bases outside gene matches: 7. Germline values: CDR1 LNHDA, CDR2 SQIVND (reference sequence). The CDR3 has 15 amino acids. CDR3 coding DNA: TGTGCCAGTAGTAAGGGACAGGGGGTTACGGACGAGCAGTACTTC. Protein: CASSKGQGVTDEQYF.

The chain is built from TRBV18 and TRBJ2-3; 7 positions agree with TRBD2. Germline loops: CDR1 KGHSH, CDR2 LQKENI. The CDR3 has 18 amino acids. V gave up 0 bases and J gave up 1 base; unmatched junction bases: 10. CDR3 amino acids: CASSPPARVLAGTDTQYF. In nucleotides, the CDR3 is TGTGCCAGCTCACCACCTGCGCGCGTGCTAGCGGGCACAGATACGCAGTATTTT.